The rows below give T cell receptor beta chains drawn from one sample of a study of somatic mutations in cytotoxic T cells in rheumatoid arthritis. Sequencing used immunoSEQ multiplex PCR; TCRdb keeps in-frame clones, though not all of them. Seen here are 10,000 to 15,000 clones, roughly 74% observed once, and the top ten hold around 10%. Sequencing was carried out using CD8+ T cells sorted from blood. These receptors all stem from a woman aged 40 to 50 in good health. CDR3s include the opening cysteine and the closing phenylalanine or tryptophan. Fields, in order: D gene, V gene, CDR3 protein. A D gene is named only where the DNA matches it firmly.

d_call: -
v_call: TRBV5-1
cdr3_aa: CASSLESLTARYNEQFF

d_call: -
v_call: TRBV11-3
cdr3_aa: CASSLDPTGGAIHGYTF

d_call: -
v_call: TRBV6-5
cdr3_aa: CASSTRDTSYEQYF

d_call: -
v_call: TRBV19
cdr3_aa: CASSIRLSGNTIYF

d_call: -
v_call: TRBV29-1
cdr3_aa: CSASDGSNQPQHF

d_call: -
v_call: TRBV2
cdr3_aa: CASSDRGGSGANVLTF

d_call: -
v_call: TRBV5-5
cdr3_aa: CASSLAAILPYEQYF

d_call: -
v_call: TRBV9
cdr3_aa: CASSVMGRGPDTQYF

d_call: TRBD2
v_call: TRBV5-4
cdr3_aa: CASRRSGSPSEQYF

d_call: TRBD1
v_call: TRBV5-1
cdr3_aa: CASSLAGGTGIYEQYF

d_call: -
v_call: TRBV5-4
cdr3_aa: CASSLRHTTNEKLFF

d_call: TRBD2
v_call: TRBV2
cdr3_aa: CASSQTSGGEETQYF

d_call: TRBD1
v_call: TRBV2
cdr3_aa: CASETGVQNIQYF

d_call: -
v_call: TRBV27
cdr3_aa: CASRGDFTIGAASYNEQFF

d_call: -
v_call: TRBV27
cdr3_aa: CASSLHEVGYEQYF